The present T cell receptor (beta chain) was sequenced within a study of blood T cells in healthy people across ages. Study observations and caveats: Strong correlation was found linking TCR beta diversity to naive T cell percentage.

CDR1 MNHEY and CDR2 SMNVEV come from the germline V gene (reference sequence). V lost 5 bases and J lost 3, with 20 bases in between. The CDR3 covers 16 residues. Primed by a sample-barcoded 5' primer and a J-beta primer mix, a second PCR proceeded for 7 to 11 cycles. Every cDNA was tagged by a template-switch adaptor with 12 random nucleotides. TCRdb itself ran the 5' RACE reads through MiXCR, one entry per CDR3 protein. The repertoire holds 1.5 million to 2 million distinct CDR3 sequences, about 31% seen once, with approximately 10% in the top ten. A word on this clonotype: Its antigen is still unknown.

The V and J genes are TRBV27 and TRBJ2-7, with D perhaps assigned TRBD1 or TRBD2 (7 bases each). Sequenced material: blood. This sequence originates from a woman aged 25 to 39 in good health. CDR3 bases: TGTGCCAGCAGTCTCGGTCAGGGGGGGGCCATCTACGAGCAGTACTTC. It translates to CASSLGQGGAIYEQYF.